This TCR beta chain was found in a study of T cells in Graves' hyperthyroidism and ophthalmopathy. Study-level points and caveats: Most thyroid-expanded clonotypes above 0.001 were also found in blood. Ophthalmopathy was identified by the model a median around 6 months ahead of onset. By a 13 V-J model, ophthalmopathy was set apart from stable hyperthyroidism.

RNA transcripts were the template for amplifying TCR beta CDR3 regions. When the TCR CDR3 underwent first-round RT-PCR, the HTBI primer set was used. Each CDR3 protein is one row after TCRdb ran MiXCR on the multiplex PCR reads. This sample yields a few hundred thousand distinct CDR3 sequences, of which 22% are seen a single time; around 50% belongs to the top ten. This CDR3 contains 14 residues. Per the germline V gene, CDR1 is SGHRS and CDR2 is YFSETQ. With 3 bases removed from V and 4 bases from J, the gap between germline ends came to 10 bases. As to this clonotype: The antigen is unknown.

The origin of this receptor is a woman in her 70s with Graves' ophthalmopathy. The genes are TRBV5-1 and TRBJ1-4; D remains unclear. Sequenced: blood. The CDR3 here is CASSWNGLNEKLFF. In nucleotides, the CDR3 is TGCGCCAGCAGCTGGAATGGACTTAATGAAAAACTGTTTTTT.